The sequence of this T cell receptor (beta chain) was determined in a study of STAT5B mutations in CD4+ large granular lymphocyte leukemia. A note on this clone: Its target is not known.

Findings and caveats of the study: Without putative leukemic clones, patient CD4-sorted repertoires remained more clonal than healthy CD4+ repertoires. TRBV06-family usage was enriched in top patient clones (8/27) versus controls (2/35).

The authors' processing: Productive clonotypes were detectable down to 2.59 x 10-5 frequency. The table came from immunoSEQ multiplex PCR; TCRdb's copy has only in-frame clones and leaves some out. Clonal size and the V and J genes are those of that table, whereas D and trimming came from the DNA. The sample holds roughly 46,000 clones, 65% to 85% seen once. With 2 bases clipped from V and 3 bases from J, the junction kept 8 bases outside the gene matches. This CDR3 comprises 16 residues. Germline V gives CDR1 MGHRA, CDR2 YSYEKL. Healthy controls were blood donor buffy coats. The origin of this receptor is a human donor in good health. The specimen sequenced was CD4+ T cells from blood buffy coats. The chain is built from TRBV4-1 and TRBJ1-2, with 8 nucleotides matching TRBD1. CDR3: CASSQMRVTGDYGYTF. CDR3 DNA: TGCGCCAGCAGCCAAATGCGGGTGACAGGGGACTATGGCTACACCTTC.